This is a list of T cell receptor beta chains from one sample in a study of T cell responses to AZD1222 COVID-19 vaccine. Data came from immunoSEQ multiplex PCR; TCRdb stores just in-frame clones and leaves some out. Seen here are around 160,000 clones, about 93% observed once, and the top ten hold approximately 5.2%. This sample comprised peripheral blood, obtained on day 0 of AZD1222 vaccination. The receptors here all came from an adult in good health. CDR3s include the opening cysteine and the closing phenylalanine or tryptophan. The D gene is left open where the match is weak. Only some rows state a clone size, as once, few, many or a class for expanded clones.

length	D	size	V	J	DNA	CDR3
13	TRBD2	-	TRBV28	TRBJ2-3	TGTGCCGCAGGTGCGGGAGAGGCAGATACGCAGTATTTT	CAAGAGEADTQYF
12	-	-	TRBV29-1	TRBJ2-5	TGCAGCGTGGAGGGCCCCGGTGAGACCCAGTACTTC	CSVEGPGETQYF
12	-	-	TRBV28	TRBJ1-5	TGTGCCAGCAGCGGGGCGGGGCAGCCCCAGCATTTT	CASSGAGQPQHF
16	TRBD1	-	TRBV19	TRBJ1-3	TGTGCCAGTAAGGACAGGGGGCGCGTAGTTGGAAACACCATATATTTT	CASKDRGRVVGNTIYF
13	-	-	TRBV7-3	TRBJ1-1	TGTGCCAGCAGCTTATTTAGAGAGACTGAAGCTTTCTTT	CASSLFRETEAFF
15	-	-	TRBV10-3	TRBJ2-2	TGTGCCATCAGTGAGTCTGGTTGGAACACCGGGGAGCTGTTTTTT	CAISESGWNTGELFF
16	TRBD1	-	TRBV28	TRBJ2-7	TGTGCCAGCAGTACCACGGGACAGGGTAAAGGTTACGAGCAGTACTTC	CASSTTGQGKGYEQYF
14	-	-	TRBV7-2	TRBJ1-1	TGTGCCAGCAGCTTACTAGGGGGGGAAACTGAAGCTTTCTTT	CASSLLGGETEAFF
14	-	once	TRBV2	TRBJ2-7	TGTGCCAGCAGTGGGTGGGGGGGCCCTAGCGAGCAGTACTTC	CASSGWGGPSEQYF
12	-	once	TRBV6-5	TRBJ1-1	TGTGCCAGCACCTTGACACCATTACAAGCTTTCTTT	CASTLTPLQAFF
14	TRBD2	-	TRBV19	TRBJ2-2	TGTGCCAGTAGTATGAGCGGGGGGCAAGTAGAGCTGTTTTTT	CASSMSGGQVELFF
15	-	-	TRBV6-5	TRBJ2-7	TGTGCCAGCATCTCCCGGGACGGACCCTCCTACGAGCAGTACTTC	CASISRDGPSYEQYF
12	-	-	TRBV6-5	TRBJ2-7	TGTGCCAGCAGGACGGGGACCTACGAGCAGTACTTC	CASRTGTYEQYF
13	-	once	TRBV27	TRBJ1-5	TGTGCCAGCAGCGTTCAGGGAAGTCAGCCCCAGCATTTT	CASSVQGSQPQHF
12	-	-	TRBV5-5	TRBJ2-1	TGTGCCAGCACTCCCGGGCGGGCGGAGCAGTTCTTC	CASTPGRAEQFF
16	-	-	TRBV3-1/TRBV3-2	TRBJ1-1	TGTGCCAGCAGCCAAGCGTCCCCGAGTAAGAACACTGAAGCTTTCTTT	CASSQASPSKNTEAFF
12	-	once	TRBV12-3/TRBV12-4	TRBJ2-4	TGTGCCAGCAGTTTAGAACTAAACATTCAGTACTTC	CASSLELNIQYF
19	TRBD1	-	TRBV7-9	TRBJ2-2	TGTGCCAGCAGCCCACCCTTGGACAGGGAAGAGGCGAACACCGGGGAGCTGTTTTTT	CASSPPLDREEANTGELFF
12	-	-	TRBV18	TRBJ2-4	TGTGCCAGCTCACCAGGGGACTTCGGTCAGTACTTC	CASSPGDFGQYF
15	-	once	TRBV6-1	TRBJ1-1	TGTGCCAGCTTCGTTTTGGGGTTTGAGAACACTGAAGCTTTCTTT	CASFVLGFENTEAFF
15	TRBD2	-	TRBV5-6	TRBJ2-5	TGTGCCAGCAGCTTGGGGCTAGCGGGAGCAGAGACCCAGTACTTC	CASSLGLAGAETQYF
15	TRBD1	once	TRBV7-6	TRBJ2-5	TGTGCCAGCAGCTTAGGGCCGACAGGGACCCAGACCCAGTACTTC	CASSLGPTGTQTQYF
10	-	once	TRBV2	TRBJ2-1	TGTGCCAGGGGTGGGAATGAGCAGTTCTTC	CARGGNEQFF
17	-	-	TRBV9	TRBJ1-3	TGTGCCAGCAGCGTACAGGGAGGCGGGATCTCTGGAAACACCATATATTTT	CASSVQGGGISGNTIYF
13	-	once	TRBV7-2	TRBJ2-5	TGTGCCAGCAGCTTAGTCAGTCAAGAGACCCAGTACTTC	CASSLVSQETQYF
15	-	-	TRBV11-2	TRBJ1-1	TGTGCCAGCAGCTTCGTAACGGGGGCGGGCACTGAAGCTTTCTTT	CASSFVTGAGTEAFF
12	-	-	TRBV5-6	TRBJ2-7	TGTGCCAGCAGCTTGGCGGGACACGAGCAGTACTTC	CASSLAGHEQYF
17	-	-	TRBV7-2	TRBJ2-7	TGTGCCAGCAGCTTAGCGCATCAAGGCCAAGTGCGTTACGAGCAGTACTTC	CASSLAHQGQVRYEQYF
14	-	-	TRBV2	TRBJ1-6	TGTGCCAGCAGTTCTCACCGGGAGGAGTCACCCCTCCACTTT	CASSSHREESPLHF
17	TRBD2	-	TRBV7-9	TRBJ2-7	TGTGCCAGCAGCCCCCCTGCTAGCGGCTTACTCTCCTACGAGCAGTACTTC	CASSPPASGLLSYEQYF
15	TRBD2	once	TRBV7-9	TRBJ2-7	TGTGCCAGCAGCTTATCCCAGGGGCGGGGGGACGAGCAGTACTTC	CASSLSQGRGDEQYF
14	-	once	TRBV9	TRBJ2-3	TGTGCCAGCAGCGACGGAGAGCCTTCCGATACGCAGTATTTT	CASSDGEPSDTQYF
14	TRBD1	-	TRBV5-1	TRBJ2-1	TGCGCCAGCAGCTGGGGGACAGGGAGCCATGAGCAGTTCTTC	CASSWGTGSHEQFF
15	-	once	TRBV7-2	TRBJ2-2	TGTGCCAGCTCCCTGGGTAGCGTGAACACCGGGGAGCTGTTTTTT	CASSLGSVNTGELFF
12	-	-	TRBV21-1	TRBJ2-7	TGTGCCAGCAGCAAAGGTCGGGCTCAGGAGTACTTC	CASSKGRAQEYF